One and the same sample provided the 31 T cell receptor beta chains below, sequenced in a study of CD4 T cell repertoires in COVID-19. TCRdb's table, derived via immunoSEQ multiplex PCR, lists solely in-frame clones and lacks some. The sample yields 60,000 to 90,000 clones, 83% seen once. The sequencing used CD4+ T cells from peripheral blood, collected after recovery from COVID-19. The receptor set was obtained from a human donor who had COVID-19.

The gene calls are TRBV28 and TRBJ2-4, with D hard to call. Germline V gene data show CDR1 as MDHEN and CDR2 as SYDVKM. V was pared by 3 bases and J by 4 bases, with 10 bases between. The CDR3 length is 14 residues. CDR3 protein: CASSFVQKKNIQYF. The CDR3 nucleotides read TGTGCCAGCAGTTTCGTCCAGAAAAAAAACATTCAGTACTTC. Combining the CDR3 with reference TRBV28 and TRBJ2-4 gives the whole variable domain DVKVTQSSRYLVKRTGEKVFLECVQDMDHENMFWYRQDPGLGLRLIYFSYDVKMKEKGDIPEGYSVSREKKERFSLILESASTNQTSMYLCASSFVQKKNIQYFGAGTRLSVL.

This clone was detected once. V and J are TRBV18 and TRBJ2-1; D perhaps matches TRBD1 (6 bases). Germline CDR1 is KGHSH and CDR2 is LQKENI. V dropped 8 bases and J dropped 0 bases, with 14 bases sitting between them. The CDR3 extends over 15 amino acids. CDR3 in amino acids: CASDQGRSSYNEQFF. The CDR3 DNA follows: TGTGCCAGCGACCAGGGGCGCAGCTCCTACAATGAGCAGTTCTTC. The full variable domain, in which reference TRBV18 and TRBJ2-1 provide the parts outside the CDR3, is NAGVMQNPRHLVRRRGQEARLRCSPMKGHSHVYWYRQLPEEGLKFMVYLQKENIIDESGMPKERFSAEFPKEGPSILRIQQVVRGDSAAYFCASDQGRSSYNEQFFGPGTRLTVL.

The V call is TRBV14, the J call TRBJ2-7; D is undetermined. CDR1 is SGHDN, CDR2 FVKESK, per germline. V gave up 1 base and J gave up 12 bases, with 16 bases separating them. The CDR3 length is 13 residues. The CDR3 sequence is CASSQGPREARYF. The CDR3 nucleotides are TGTGCCAGCAGCCAAGGCCCGAGAGAAGCGAGGTACTTC.

This sequence joins TRBV7-9 and TRBJ1-3; the D is unclear. CDR1 and CDR2 from the germline V gene are SEHNR and FQNEAQ (reference sequence). Deletions cut 5 bases from V and 0 bases from J, with 11 bases between. CDR3 length: 15 amino acids. The CDR3 nucleotides are TGTGCCAGCAGCCCCGCCTGGGTCTCTGGAAACACCATATATTTT. This gives the protein CASSPAWVSGNTIYF.

This clone was observed a handful of times. The chain uses TRBV9 and TRBJ2-1; D is possibly TRBD1 or TRBD2 (6 bases each). The germline gives CDR1 SGDLS, CDR2 YYNGEE. This CDR3 contains 15 residues. Trimming pared 0 bases from V and 7 bases from J, leaving 14 bases between. CDR3 coding DNA: TGTGCCAGCAGCGTAGATGGGGGGCCATATAATGAGCAGTTCTTC. Its translation is CASSVDGGPYNEQFF.

The chain employs TRBV20-1 and TRBJ2-4; no definite D call. V was pared by 3 bases and J by 1 base, with 10 bases between. CDR3 length: 14 amino acids. Germline values: CDR1 DFQATT, CDR2 SNEGSKA (reference sequence). Here the CDR3 DNA reads TGCAGTGCTAGTCTCTCAGCGGCCAAAAACATTCAGTACTTC. Amino acids: CSASLSAAKNIQYF.

This chain links TRBV28 with TRBJ2-5; D not certain. Germline V lookup: CDR1 MDHEN, CDR2 SYDVKM. The CDR3 covers 13 residues. V was cut by 3 bases and J by 0 bases, with 5 bases left in between. This chain's CDR3 is CASSFRYQETQYF. CDR3 bases: TGTGCCAGCAGTTTCCGCTACCAAGAGACCCAGTACTTC. The full variable domain, completed using reference TRBV28 and TRBJ2-5, is DVKVTQSSRYLVKRTGEKVFLECVQDMDHENMFWYRQDPGLGLRLIYFSYDVKMKEKGDIPEGYSVSREKKERFSLILESASTNQTSMYLCASSFRYQETQYFGPGTRLLVL.

This clone was seen a single time. The chain employs TRBV5-5 and TRBJ2-5; 11 nucleotides align to TRBD1. The CDR3 loop spans 15 amino acids. V was pared by 4 bases and J by 0 bases, with 2 bases of the junction left unmatched. The germline V gene encodes CDR1 SGHKS and CDR2 YYEKEE (reference sequence). The CDR3 here is CASSGDRGYQETQYF. The CDR3 DNA reads as TGTGCCAGCAGCGGGGACAGGGGGTACCAAGAGACCCAGTACTTC.

The chain has TRBV25-1 and TRBJ2-5; 8 bases line up with TRBD2. The germline V gene has CDR1 MGHDK and CDR2 SYGVNS. With V trimmed by 3 bases and J by 3 bases, 12 bases remained unmatched. CDR3 size: 17 residues. This chain's CDR3 is CASSDPRLARAEETQYF. CDR3 sequence (DNA): TGTGCCAGCAGTGACCCCAGACTAGCGAGGGCTGAAGAGACCCAGTACTTC.

Remarks on this clone: The sample carries other DNA sequences with the same CDR3. This sequence joins TRBV18 and TRBJ2-1; no clear D gene. V lost 2 bases to trimming and J lost 6 bases, with 14 bases between them. The CDR3 has 15 amino acids. Germline V gene sequence: CDR1 KGHSH, CDR2 LQKENI. CDR3 region: CASSPKASGVNEQFF. The CDR3 DNA reads as TGTGCCAGCTCACCAAAAGCGTCAGGAGTCAATGAGCAGTTCTTC.

This clone was observed once. The chain recombines TRBV5-1 with TRBJ1-2; TRBD1 is a possible D gene (6 bases). Germline CDR1 SGHRS, CDR2 YFSETQ. There are 14 residues in the CDR3. Trimming shortened V by 0 bases and J by 6 bases, and 12 bases separated the two germline ends. CDR3 in amino acids: CASSLVAGENGYTF. In DNA form, the CDR3 reads TGCGCCAGCAGCTTGGTAGCAGGGGAAAATGGCTACACCTTC.

This clone was seen more than once but under ten times. V and J are TRBV9 and TRBJ2-7; D gene ambiguous. CDR1 and CDR2 (germline): SGDLS, YYNGEE. V was trimmed by 4 bases and J by 2 bases, leaving 13 bases between them. The CDR3 length is 14 residues. In DNA, the CDR3 is TGTGCCAGCAGCCCTCGGTTTGAAACCTACGAGCAGTACTTC. Translating it yields CASSPRFETYEQYF. The variable domain in full, with the rest retrieved from reference TRBV9 and TRBJ2-7, is DSGVTQTPKHLITATGQRVTLRCSPRSGDLSVYWYQQSLDQGLQFLIQYYNGEERAKGNILERFSAQQFPDLHSELNLSSLELGDSALYFCASSPRFETYEQYFGPGTRLTVT.

The rearrangement uses TRBV6-6 and TRBJ2-1; TRBD1 is a possible D gene (5 bases). The germline V and J ends were trimmed by 7 bases and 0 bases, with 10 bases remaining between them. CDR1 is MNHNY, CDR2 SVGAGI, per germline (reference sequence). This CDR3 has 14 amino acids. CDR3 residues: CASTLGDSYNEQFF. In DNA form, the CDR3 reads TGTGCCAGCACCTTAGGGGACTCCTACAATGAGCAGTTCTTC.

This sequence joins TRBV28 and TRBJ1-1; D gene uncertain. Trimming left V 6 bases short and J 1 base short, with 21 bases between. The CDR3 spans 17 residues. Germline loops: CDR1 MDHEN, CDR2 SYDVKM. The CDR3 nucleotides read TGTGCCAGCAGCCCTACCCCCGCCCTAATGGGGAACACTGAAGCTTTCTTT. Translation: CASSPTPALMGNTEAFF.

The table lists this clone with a count of one. The rearrangement links TRBV19 to TRBJ2-3; 10 bases agree with TRBD2. V lost 7 bases, J lost 0 bases, and 7 bases stayed unmatched. Germline V gives CDR1 LNHDA, CDR2 SQIVND (reference sequence). This CDR3 is 16 amino acids long. The CDR3 sequence is CASTLTSGLSTDTQYF. CDR3 in DNA: TGTGCCAGTACTCTGACTAGCGGGCTGAGCACAGATACGCAGTATTTT.

The J gene is TRBJ1-1, the V gene TRBV2; TRBD1 agrees at 12 bases. Germline values: CDR1 SNHLY, CDR2 FYNNEI. The V gene end was trimmed by 8 bases and the J gene end by 5 bases; junction bases not matched to a gene: 6. The CDR3 is made up of 14 amino acids. CDR3 sequence (DNA): TGTGCCAGCTTGGGGACAGGGGGCGGAACTGAAGCTTTCTTT. Its protein product is CASLGTGGGTEAFF.

V is TRBV11-2 and J is TRBJ2-2; 7 bases are shared with TRBD2. Trimming removed 6 bases from V and 4 bases from J; junction bases left unmatched: 5. The CDR3 length is 14 residues. Germline-derived CDR1 and CDR2 are SGHAT and FQNNGV. CDR3 protein: CASRAGVSTGELFF. The CDR3 nucleotides are TGTGCCAGCAGGGCGGGAGTCAGCACCGGGGAGCTGTTTTTT.

The rearrangement links TRBV28 to TRBJ2-3; 8 nucleotides match TRBD2. Germline V gives CDR1 MDHEN, CDR2 SYDVKM. The CDR3 totals 13 residues. Trimming cost V 7 bases and J 6 bases; bases outside gene matches: 6. The CDR3 region has the DNA TGTGCCAGCACCCTTTCGGGGGGGGATACGCAGTATTTT. This sequence encodes CASTLSGGDTQYF.

The chain joins TRBV5-1 to TRBJ2-1, with TRBD2 matching over 10 bases. Germline V gives CDR1 SGHRS, CDR2 YFSETQ. V lost 2 bases and J lost 5; bases outside the gene matches: 4. The CDR3 is 15 amino acids. The CDR3 sequence: CASSFFSGGNNEQFF. In nucleotides, the CDR3 is TGCGCCAGCAGCTTTTTTAGCGGGGGGAACAATGAGCAGTTCTTC.

The V gene is TRBV5-1, the J gene TRBJ2-7, with 12 positions matching TRBD2. J gave up 4 bases and V 0 bases, and 17 bases lay outside the gene matches. The CDR3 contains 20 residues. The germline V gene encodes CDR1 SGHRS and CDR2 YFSETQ. The CDR3, as DNA: TGCGCCAGCAGCTTGGCCGGTAGCAGGGCGACTAGCGGGAGTCGTTACGAGCAGTACTTC. Translated: CASSLAGSRATSGSRYEQYF.

The V and J genes are TRBV19 and TRBJ2-1, with 13 bases aligning to TRBD2. The CDR3 spans 19 residues. The trim removed 7 bases at V and 0 bases at J, leaving 12 bases unmatched. Germline CDR1 and CDR2: LNHDA and SQIVND (reference sequence). The CDR3 DNA follows: TGTGCCAGTACCGAATGGGGACTAGCGGGGAGATTCTCCTACAATGAGCAGTTCTTC. Translated, it gives CASTEWGLAGRFSYNEQFF.

This rearrangement joins TRBV10-2 to TRBJ2-2; D perhaps matches TRBD1 (5 bases). The CDR3 contains 15 residues. Germline values: CDR1 WSHSY, CDR2 SAAADI. Trimming took off 3 bases at V and 3 bases at J, with 11 bases between the two ends. The CDR3 is CASSDGQGYTGELFF. The DNA of the CDR3 is TGCGCCAGCAGTGACGGGCAGGGATACACCGGGGAGCTGTTTTTT.

This chain connects TRBV7-9 to TRBJ2-1; TRBD2 aligns across 12 bases. The length of the CDR3 is 17 residues. V shed 7 bases and J 4 bases; nucleotides not matched to a gene: 11. The V gene's germline CDR1 is SEHNR and CDR2 FQNEAQ (reference sequence). The CDR3 DNA reads TGTGCCAGCACCAATAGGGAGGGGACTAGCGGGTACAATGAGCAGTTCTTC. It yields the protein CASTNREGTSGYNEQFF. Full variable domain (outside the CDR3, taken from reference TRBV7-9 and TRBJ2-1): DTGVSQNPRHKITKRGQNVTFRCDPISEHNRLYWYRQTLGQGPEFLTYFQNEAQLEKSRLLSDRFSAERPKGSFSTLEIQRTEQGDSAMYLCASTNREGTSGYNEQFFGPGTRLTVL.

The chain uses TRBV7-9 and TRBJ1-2; tentative D call: TRBD1 (5 bases). The V gene lost 4 bases and the J gene lost 10 bases, with 16 bases spanning the gap. The CDR3 covers 13 residues. Germline CDR1 reads SEHNR; CDR2 reads FQNEAQ (reference sequence). The CDR3 nucleotides read TGTGCCAGCAGCTCCGGGACGGTTACCGTCTACACCTTC. It codes for CASSSGTVTVYTF.

The chain recombines TRBV6-7 with TRBJ1-5, with D uncertain. TRBV6-7 is noted as an ORF with a role that remains uncertain. The V gene lost 0 bases and the J gene lost 6 bases, with 21 bases spanning the gap. The CDR3 spans 18 residues. CDR3 in DNA: TGTGCCAGCAGTTACTCGATCGCAAGGGCCTCGACGGGTCAGCCCCAGCATTTT. Protein: CASSYSIARASTGQPQHF.

The chain carries TRBV3-1 (or the pseudogene TRBV3-2) and TRBJ2-7; perhaps TRBD2 as D (5 bases). CDR1 is LGHDT and CDR2 is YNNKEL in the germline V gene (reference sequence). The length of the CDR3 is 12 residues. V was pared by 1 base and J by 13 bases, with 14 bases between. The CDR3 sequence: CASSQGAGANYF. The CDR3 region has the DNA TGTGCCAGCAGCCAAGGGGCGGGCGCTAATTACTTC.

The CDR3 DNA reads TGTGCCAGCAGCCAAGAGTGGGCCAGGGTGGGGGTGAGCCAGTACTTC. It encodes CASSQEWARVGVSQYF. The gene calls are TRBV3-1 (or the pseudogene TRBV3-2) and TRBJ2-5; D possibly matches TRBD1 or TRBD2 (5 bases each). CDR1 and CDR2 from the germline V gene are LGHDT and YNNKEL (reference sequence). Trimming removed 0 bases at V and 10 bases at J, with 21 bases between. The CDR3 contains 16 residues.

This clone was seen only once. V and J are TRBV6-5 and TRBJ2-7, with D perhaps TRBD1 or TRBD2 (5 bases each). The CDR3 consists of 14 residues. Per germline, CDR1 MNHEY and CDR2 SVGAGI. V was clipped by 10 bases and J by 1 base, with 17 bases between them. CDR3 DNA: TGTGCCACCAATACGGGGACGGGATCCTACGAGCAGTACTTC. Amino acid sequence: CATNTGTGSYEQYF.

This CDR3 is CASSTSGGSGANVLTF. The DNA for the CDR3 is TGTGCCAGTAGTACTAGCGGGGGCTCTGGGGCCAACGTCCTGACTTTC. The chain links TRBV19 to TRBJ2-6; 10 positions agree with TRBD2. The V gene end was trimmed by 4 bases and the J gene end by 0 bases; junction bases not matched to a gene: 0. In germline, CDR1 is LNHDA, CDR2 SQIVND (reference sequence). The CDR3 is 16 amino acids.

The genes are TRBV6-6 and TRBJ1-4; D may be TRBD1 (5 bases). Germline assignment: CDR1 MNHNY and CDR2 SVGAGI (reference sequence). This CDR3 region has 18 residues. The ends were cut back, 5 bases at V and 0 bases at J, with 19 bases in the middle. In DNA, the CDR3 is TGTGCCAGCAGTCCTGGGGCCGATCTCCATTCAACTAATGAAAAACTGTTTTTT. This gives the protein CASSPGADLHSTNEKLFF.

CDR3 protein: CASSISGGTDTQYF. The CDR3 coding sequence is TGTGCCAGTAGTATTTCCGGGGGCACAGATACGCAGTATTTT. The chain uses TRBV19 and TRBJ2-3; tentative D call: TRBD2 (5 bases). CDR1 is LNHDA, CDR2 SQIVND, per germline (reference sequence). The CDR3 is made up of 14 amino acids. Trimming left V 3 bases short and J 1 base short, with 8 bases between.